This T cell receptor beta chain originates from a study of OX40 agonist ivuxolimab in advanced cancers. On the study more broadly: In this cohort, patients received ivuxolimab, an agonistic anti-OX40 (CD134) antibody. Patients receiving dose escalation had hepatocellular carcinoma, melanoma, renal cell or head and neck cancer. General observations from the study: Some of the nonresponding patients also showed low levels of normalized T-cell clonal expansion. Relative to CD4+ cells, CD8+ T cells on average had more expanded clones.

Generated by immunoSEQ multiplex PCR, the TCRdb table keeps only in-frame clones and is missing some. Among under 85,000 clones, around 84% were seen once, and the ten largest hold less than 3%. As concerns this clone: Antigen specificity is unknown.

V shed 4 bases and J 6 bases; nucleotides not matched to a gene: 3. The CDR3 spans 12 residues. CDR1 is SQVTM, CDR2 ANQGSEA, per germline. The chain links TRBV29-1 to TRBJ1-2; 9 positions match TRBD1. The sample was CD4+ or CD8+ T cells sorted from blood, taken in a trial of the OX40 agonist ivuxolimab. The sequence came from an adult with an advanced solid tumor such as melanoma, head and neck, liver or kidney cancer. CDR3 sequence reads: CSVARDRDGYTF. Here the CDR3 DNA reads TGCAGCGTTGCTCGGGACAGGGATGGCTACACCTTC. The full variable domain, its missing parts supplied by reference TRBV29-1 and TRBJ1-2, is SAVISQKPSRDICQRGTSLTIQCQVDSQVTMMFWYRQQPGQSLTLIATANQGSEATYESGFVIDKFPISRPNLTFSTLTVSNMSPEDSSIYLCSVARDRDGYTFGSGTRLTVV.